Following are 27 T cell receptor beta chains from one sample sequenced in a study of T cells after posttransplantation cyclophosphamide. Sequenced by immunoSEQ multiplex PCR; TCRdb stores in-frame clones only, minus some. The sample has about 32,000 clones, approximately 90% seen once. Sequencing was performed on PBMCs. Receptors originate from a woman aged 40-49 years with a blood cancer, CMV-positive, and with a related stem cell donor.

V and J are TRBV28 and TRBJ2-7; 9 bases line up with TRBD1. CDR1 and CDR2 (germline): MDHEN, SYDVKM. Trimming cost V 6 bases and J 1 base; bases outside gene matches: 10. The CDR3 is 16 amino acids. The CDR3 region has the DNA TGTGCCAGCAGCCCTTCGTTGGGGACAGGGTCCTACGAGCAGTACTTC. Translation gives CASSPSLGTGSYEQYF.

The rearrangement links TRBV27 to TRBJ2-7; 7 positions agree with TRBD1. The CDR3 length is 14 residues. The V and J ends lost 10 bases and 3 bases, in that order; junction bases with no gene match: 12. Germline CDR1 is MNHEY and CDR2 is SMNVEV (reference sequence). CDR3 sequence reads: CATGPRGPFYEQYF. CDR3 bases: TGTGCCACCGGACCGAGGGGGCCATTCTACGAGCAGTACTTC.

V is TRBV9 and J is TRBJ1-4, with a tentative D call TRBD1 (5 bases). V lost 0 bases to trimming and J lost 1 base, with 16 bases between them. The CDR3 loop spans 18 amino acids. Germline V gene data show CDR1 as SGDLS and CDR2 as YYNGEE. CDR3 protein: CASSVGRRQGGTNEKLFF. Written as DNA, the CDR3 is TGTGCCAGCAGCGTAGGTAGAAGGCAGGGCGGAACTAATGAAAAACTGTTTTTT.

This clone came up once. The chain links TRBV5-6 to TRBJ1-3, with 9 bases identical to TRBD1. Germline lookup yields CDR1 SGHDT and CDR2 YYEEEE. There are 17 residues in the CDR3. Trimming cost V 5 bases and J 0 bases; bases outside gene matches: 9. The CDR3: CASSETGGSLSGNTIYF. The CDR3, as DNA: TGTGCCAGCAGTGAAACAGGGGGCTCACTCTCTGGAAACACCATATATTTT.

V usage is TRBV5-1 and J usage is TRBJ1-1; D unclear. V was pared by 4 bases and J by 1 base, with 8 bases between. The CDR3 is made up of 13 amino acids. From germline, CDR1 is SGHRS and CDR2 YFSETQ. In DNA form, the CDR3 reads TGCGCCAGCAGCGCCGGAGAGAACACTGAAGCTTTCTTT. Translation gives CASSAGENTEAFF.

CDR3 DNA: TGCAGCGCTCGGGACGGAGGGAACCCTGAGCAGTACTTC. This sequence encodes CSARDGGNPEQYF. This sequence joins TRBV29-1 and TRBJ2-7, with D tentatively TRBD2 (6 bases). CDR1 SQVTM and CDR2 ANQGSEA come from the germline V gene. Trimming took 7 bases from V and 7 from J, leaving 20 bases between them. CDR3 length: 13 amino acids.

This sequence joins TRBV20-1 and TRBJ1-2; D unclear. V was clipped by 1 base and J by 5 bases, with 5 bases between them. The CDR3 sequence is 11 residues long. Germline V CDR1 and CDR2: DFQATT, SNEGSKA (reference sequence). The CDR3 loop is CSARAAYGYTF. The CDR3 coding sequence is TGCAGTGCTAGAGCTGCGTATGGCTACACCTTC.

The V gene is TRBV5-1, the J gene TRBJ1-5; D is perhaps TRBD1 (6 bases). The germline V and J ends were trimmed by 0 bases and 2 bases, with 15 bases remaining between them. Germline V gene lookup returns CDR1 SGHRS and CDR2 YFSETQ. This CDR3 region has 17 residues. CDR3 bases: TGCGCCAGCAGCTTGGGGGTAGGGGGAAGCGGCAATCAGCCCCAGCATTTT. Translation gives CASSLGVGGSGNQPQHF.

This clone was found once. This chain joins TRBV9 and TRBJ2-1; 9 bases align to TRBD2. Germline CDR1 SGDLS, CDR2 YYNGEE. V trimming: 4 bases; J trimming: 8 bases; junction bases outside the gene matches: 13. The CDR3 extends over 16 amino acids. The CDR3 DNA sequence: TGTGCCAGCAGCTCCTCTCCGGGACTAGCTGGGGATGAGCAGTTCTTC. This translates into CASSSSPGLAGDEQFF. Full variable domain (outside the CDR3, taken from reference TRBV9 and TRBJ2-1): DSGVTQTPKHLITATGQRVTLRCSPRSGDLSVYWYQQSLDQGLQFLIQYYNGEERAKGNILERFSAQQFPDLHSELNLSSLELGDSALYFCASSSSPGLAGDEQFFGPGTRLTVL.

V is TRBV19 and J is TRBJ2-7, with 9 positions matching TRBD1. V was pared by 9 bases and J by 3 bases, with 12 bases of the junction left unmatched. Germline values: CDR1 LNHDA, CDR2 SQIVND (reference sequence). This CDR3 has 15 residues. The DNA of the CDR3 is TGTGCCAGCCAGCTACGTGGACAGGGGAACTACGAGCAGTACTTC. It encodes CASQLRGQGNYEQYF.

Of note for this clone: Other DNA sequences in this sample translate to the same CDR3. The rearrangement uses TRBV15 and TRBJ1-6; TRBD1 matches 7 bases. This CDR3 region has 21 residues. Germline lookup yields CDR1 LNHNV and CDR2 YYDKDF (reference sequence). Trimming at V came to 3 bases and at J to 0 bases, leaving 17 bases not matched to a gene. Written as DNA, the CDR3 is TGTGCCACCAGCAGGAACTACCCCCGGGCGGGACAGAACTCCTATAATTCACCCCTCCACTTT. Translating gives CATSRNYPRAGQNSYNSPLHF.

The rearrangement joins TRBV29-1 to TRBJ2-3; 8 bases fit TRBD2. This CDR3 is 14 amino acids long. Germline lookup yields CDR1 SQVTM and CDR2 ANQGSEA. V was pared by 3 bases and J by 5 bases, with 7 bases of the junction left unmatched. The CDR3 DNA reads TGCAGCGTTGAGAGCGGGGGAAACTTAGATACGCAGTATTTT. As protein: CSVESGGNLDTQYF.

Comment on this clone: One end of the junction is discordant with germline, which a read error may explain. The rearrangement uses TRBV7-7 and TRBJ2-3; the D is unclear. Germline CDR1 is SSHAT and CDR2 is FNYEAQ (reference sequence). The CDR3 is made up of 15 amino acids. The CDR3 DNA sequence: TGTGCTAGCAGCTTAGCCCCAACTAGCACAGATACGCAGTATTTT. Protein product: CASSLAPTSTDTQYF.

The chain joins TRBV7-9 to TRBJ1-1, with D possibly being TRBD1 (5 bases). CDR3 size: 15 residues. V was pared by 1 base and J by 1 base, with 10 bases between. Germline V gene data show CDR1 as SEHNR and CDR2 as FQNEAQ (reference sequence). In DNA form, the CDR3 reads TGTGCCAGCAGCTTAGAGGGACTCCCGAACACTGAAGCTTTCTTT. Translated, it gives CASSLEGLPNTEAFF.

CDR3 sequence (DNA): TGTGCCAGCAGCTTAGCCCAGGGGCCCAATCAGCCCCAGCATTTT. This translates into CASSLAQGPNQPQHF. The rearrangement uses TRBV13 and TRBJ1-5; D might be TRBD1 (6 bases). CDR3 length: 15 residues. Between the trimmed V and J ends, which lost 1 base and 3 bases, there was a span of 10 bases. Germline CDR1 reads PRHDT; CDR2 reads FYEKMQ (reference sequence).

This chain uses TRBV19 with TRBJ1-4; D not certain. The CDR3 loop spans 14 amino acids. Per germline, CDR1 LNHDA and CDR2 SQIVND (reference sequence). Trimming stripped 8 bases from V and 2 bases from J, with 12 bases between. The CDR3, as DNA: TGTGCCAGTCGTTACACTAGGACTAATGAAAAACTGTTTTTT. It codes for CASRYTRTNEKLFF.

This clone was counted between two and nine times. The chain is built from TRBV7-3 and TRBJ1-2, with D maybe TRBD1 (6 bases). V dropped 5 bases and J dropped 8 bases, with 18 bases sitting between them. This CDR3 has 14 amino acids. Germline-derived CDR1 and CDR2 are SGHTA and FQGTGA. The DNA of the CDR3 is TGTGCCAGCAGCGCCCAGACAGGACCAGAGGGCTACACCTTC. Its translation is CASSAQTGPEGYTF.

The rearrangement joins TRBV7-3 to TRBJ2-3, with 10 bases identical to TRBD1. Trimming cost V 5 bases and J 0 bases; bases outside gene matches: 2. Germline V lookup: CDR1 SGHTA, CDR2 FQGTGA. This CDR3 spans 15 amino acids. In nucleotides, the CDR3 is TGTGCCAGCAGCCCGACAGGGGGCAGCACAGATACGCAGTATTTT. Translating gives CASSPTGGSTDTQYF.

This clone was picked up one time. The genes are TRBV20-1 and TRBJ2-2, with TRBD1 as a possible D gene (5 bases). This CDR3 region has 11 residues. From germline, CDR1 is DFQATT and CDR2 SNEGSKA (reference sequence). V was trimmed by 7 bases and J by 7 bases, leaving 10 bases between them. The CDR3 DNA is TGCAGTGTCAGGGTTAACGGGGAGCTGTTTTTT. Its translation: CSVRVNGELFF.

The rearrangement links TRBV6-6 to TRBJ2-7; 9 positions agree with TRBD1. V lost 0 bases to trimming and J lost 7 bases; unmatched junction nucleotides: 7. This CDR3 region has 15 residues. Germline values: CDR1 MNHNY, CDR2 SVGAGI (reference sequence). Here the CDR3 reads CASSYSLQGAREQYF. The CDR3 DNA reads TGTGCCAGCAGTTACTCGCTACAGGGGGCGAGGGAGCAGTACTTC.

V usage is TRBV10-1 and J usage is TRBJ2-1; 9 bases match TRBD2. Germline V lookup: CDR1 WNHNN, CDR2 SYGVQD (reference sequence). The V gene end was trimmed by 3 bases and the J gene end by 8 bases; junction bases not matched to a gene: 8. The length of the CDR3 is 15 residues. CDR3 in DNA: TGCGCCAGCAGTGAATTGCGGGGGGGCCCCGATGAGCAGTTCTTC. The encoded protein is CASSELRGGPDEQFF.

V and J are TRBV19 and TRBJ1-1; D unclear. The CDR3 extends over 13 amino acids. Looked up from germline, CDR1 is LNHDA and CDR2 is SQIVND (reference sequence). Trimming removed 5 bases at V and 8 bases at J, with 15 bases between. Here the CDR3 reads CASSLTATNEAFF. The CDR3 DNA reads as TGTGCCAGTAGTCTAACAGCCACCAACGAAGCTTTCTTT.

This clone was observed once. The rearrangement links TRBV6-5 to TRBJ2-2; 13 nucleotides line up with TRBD2. This CDR3 is built from 16 residues. Per germline, CDR1 MNHEY and CDR2 SVGAGI. The V gene end was trimmed by 4 bases and the J gene end by 7 bases; junction bases not matched to a gene: 6. DNA of the CDR3: TGTGCCAGCAGTTTCACTAGCGGGGGGGCCATCGGGGAGCTGTTTTTT. Translated: CASSFTSGGAIGELFF.

This clone has a single count. The rearrangement links TRBV7-9 to TRBJ1-2, with 7 bases identical to TRBD1. V trimming: 1 base; J trimming: 4 bases; junction bases outside the gene matches: 3. The CDR3 consists of 14 residues. Germline CDR1 is SEHNR and CDR2 is FQNEAQ (reference sequence). This CDR3 reads CASSLDRGLYGYTF. For the CDR3, the DNA is TGTGCCAGCAGCTTAGACAGGGGCCTCTATGGCTACACCTTC.

The chain combines TRBV5-1 with TRBJ2-7; 13 nucleotides match TRBD2. This CDR3 comprises 15 residues. CDR1 is SGHRS and CDR2 is YFSETQ in the germline V gene. J lost 3 bases, V lost 0 bases, and 0 bases had no gene match. The chain's CDR3 is CASSLGTSGSYEQYF. The CDR3 DNA is TGCGCCAGCAGCTTGGGGACTAGCGGGAGCTACGAGCAGTACTTC.

The chain uses TRBV7-9 and TRBJ1-1; possible D gene TRBD1, 6 bases. CDR3 length: 15 residues. Trimming left V 2 bases short and J 2 bases short, with 12 bases between. Germline V gives CDR1 SEHNR, CDR2 FQNEAQ (reference sequence). CDR3 nucleotide sequence: TGTGCCAGCAGCTTACCGCAGGGGATCAACACTGAAGCTTTCTTT. Protein sequence: CASSLPQGINTEAFF.

The chain has TRBV9 and TRBJ1-2; D not certain. In germline, CDR1 is SGDLS, CDR2 YYNGEE. V lost 4 bases and J 2 bases, leaving 15 bases between the germline ends. This CDR3 spans 15 amino acids. This CDR3 reads CASSPFIPGNYGYTF. For the CDR3, the DNA is TGTGCCAGCAGCCCGTTTATACCGGGGAACTATGGCTACACCTTC.